This record looks at one T cell receptor (beta chain) sequence and its context. Antigen specificity is unknown. The data belong to a study of OX40 agonist ivuxolimab in advanced cancers. On the study more broadly: The patients' treatment was ivuxolimab, an agonistic anti-OX40 (CD134) antibody. Patients with prior anti-PD-1, anti-PD-L1 or anti-CTLA-4 therapy were eligible; approximately 40% had some.

Clones were sequenced by immunoSEQ multiplex PCR, and TCRdb holds only the in-frame ones, with some missing. In the table there are approximately 82,000 clones, just over 85% of which are singletons. Study-level findings and limits: There were, on average, more expanded clones in CD8+ T cells than in CD4+.

This CDR3 comprises 16 residues. CDR1 and CDR2 from the germline V gene are SGHTA and FQGNSA. Trimming removed 0 bases at V and 2 bases at J, with 14 bases between. The material sequenced was CD4+ or CD8+ T cells sorted from blood, taken in a trial of the OX40 agonist ivuxolimab. The gene calls are TRBV7-2 and TRBJ2-7; the D call may be TRBD1 or TRBD2 (6 bases each). This TCR came from an adult with an advanced solid tumor such as melanoma, head and neck, liver or kidney cancer. The CDR3 DNA reads TGTGCCAGCAGCTTAGCGGGGGGCTCTATCACCTACGAGCAGTACTTC. Its protein product is CASSLAGGSITYEQYF.